This entry is about one T cell receptor (beta chain). Trimming shortened V by 1 base and J by 0 bases, and 11 bases separated the two germline ends. This CDR3 comprises 17 residues. Germline V gene lookup returns CDR1 SGHRS and CDR2 YFSETQ. Using immunoSEQ multiplex PCR, the repertoire was profiled, and TCRdb retains in-frame clones only, with some absent. Among fewer than 2.5 million clones listed, roughly 93% were seen once. The data were taken from a study of shared clonotypes between healthy human individuals. J is TRBJ2-6 and V is TRBV5-1; D uncertain. The sequence was obtained from a man aged 18 to 30 in good health. Some clones in this sample may be carry-over from other donors' samples. Sequenced input: naive CD4+ T cells from PBMCs. Noted subset: CD45RA+ positively selected. The CDR3 DNA is TGCGCCAGCAGCTTGCCCAGGACGGGCTCTGGGGCCAACGTCCTGACTTTC. Translated, it gives CASSLPRTGSGANVLTF.